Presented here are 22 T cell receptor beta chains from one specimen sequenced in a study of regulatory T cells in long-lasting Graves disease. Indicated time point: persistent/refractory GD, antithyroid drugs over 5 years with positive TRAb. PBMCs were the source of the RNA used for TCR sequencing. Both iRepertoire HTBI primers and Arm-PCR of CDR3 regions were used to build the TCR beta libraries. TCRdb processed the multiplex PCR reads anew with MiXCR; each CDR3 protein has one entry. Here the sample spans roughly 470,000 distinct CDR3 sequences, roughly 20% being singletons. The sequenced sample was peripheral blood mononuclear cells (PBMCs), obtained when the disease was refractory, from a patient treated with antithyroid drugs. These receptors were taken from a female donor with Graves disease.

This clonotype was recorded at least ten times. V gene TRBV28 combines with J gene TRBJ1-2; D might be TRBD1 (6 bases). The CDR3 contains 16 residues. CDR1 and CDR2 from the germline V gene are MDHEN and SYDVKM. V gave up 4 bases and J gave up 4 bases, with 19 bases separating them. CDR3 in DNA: TGTGCCAGCAGTTCTCACAGGGTATTTAGGGGCTATGGCTACACCTTC. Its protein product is CASSSHRVFRGYGYTF.

CDR3 DNA sequence: TGTGCCACCAGTGTCCGGACGGGACGTGGGGATGGCTACACCTTC. Protein product: CATSVRTGRGDGYTF. The V gene is TRBV24-1, the J gene TRBJ1-2, with D possibly matching TRBD1 (5 bases). The V gene's germline CDR1 is KGHDR and CDR2 SFDVKD. This CDR3 has 15 residues. Trimming took 5 bases from V and 6 from J, leaving 18 bases between them.

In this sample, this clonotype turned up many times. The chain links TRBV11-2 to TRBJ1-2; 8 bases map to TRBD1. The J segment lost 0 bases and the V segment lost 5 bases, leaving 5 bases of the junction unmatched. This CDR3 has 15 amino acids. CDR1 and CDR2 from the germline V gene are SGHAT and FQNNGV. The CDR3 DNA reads TGTGCCAGCAGCCGGCCGGACAGGGCTAACTATGGCTACACCTTC. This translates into CASSRPDRANYGYTF.

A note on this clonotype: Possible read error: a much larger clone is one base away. Written as DNA, the CDR3 is TGTGCCAGCCTTCACAGGGTCGGCCAGCCCCAGCATTTT. Translation gives CASLHRVGQPQHF. This sequence joins TRBV7-2 and TRBJ1-5, with a weak D call TRBD1 (6 bases). V was clipped by 8 bases and J by 7 bases, with 15 bases between them. The CDR3 contains 13 residues. The germline V gene encodes CDR1 SGHTA and CDR2 FQGNSA. Together with reference TRBV7-2 and TRBJ1-5, the CDR3 gives the full variable domain: GAGVSQSPSNKVTEKGKDVELRCDPISGHTALYWYRQSLGQGLEFLIYFQGNSAPDKSGLPSDRFSAERTGGSVSTLTIQRTQQEDSAVYLCASLHRVGQPQHFGDGTRLSIL.

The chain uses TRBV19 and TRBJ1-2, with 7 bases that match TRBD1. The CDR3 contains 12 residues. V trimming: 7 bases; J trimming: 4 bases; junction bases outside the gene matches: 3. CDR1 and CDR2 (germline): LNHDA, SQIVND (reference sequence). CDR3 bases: TGTGCCAGTACGGCAGGGGGCTATGGCTACACCTTC. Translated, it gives CASTAGGYGYTF.

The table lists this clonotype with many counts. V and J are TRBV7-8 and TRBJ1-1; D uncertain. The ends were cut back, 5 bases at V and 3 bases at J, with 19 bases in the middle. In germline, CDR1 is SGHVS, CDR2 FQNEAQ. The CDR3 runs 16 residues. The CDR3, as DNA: TGTGCCAGCAGCCCCCTCCCCCAGGTGGAGGACACTGAAGCTTTCTTT. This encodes CASSPLPQVEDTEAFF.

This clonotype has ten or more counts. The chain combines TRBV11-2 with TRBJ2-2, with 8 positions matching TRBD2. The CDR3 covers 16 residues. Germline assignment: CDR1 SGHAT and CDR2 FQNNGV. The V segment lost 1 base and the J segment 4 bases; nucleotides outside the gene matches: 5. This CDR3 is CASSLVSGSGTGELFF. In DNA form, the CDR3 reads TGTGCCAGCAGCTTAGTGAGCGGGAGCGGCACCGGGGAGCTGTTTTTT.

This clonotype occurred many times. The chain's CDR3 is CASSRQGFGNQPQHF. The CDR3 DNA follows: TGTGCCAGCAGCCGACAGGGGTTCGGCAATCAGCCCCAGCATTTT. The rearrangement uses TRBV28 and TRBJ1-5; 8 nucleotides align to TRBD1. CDR3 size: 15 residues. Germline trimming cut 6 bases from V and 2 bases from J; bases unmatched to any gene: 6. Germline CDR1 reads MDHEN; CDR2 reads SYDVKM.

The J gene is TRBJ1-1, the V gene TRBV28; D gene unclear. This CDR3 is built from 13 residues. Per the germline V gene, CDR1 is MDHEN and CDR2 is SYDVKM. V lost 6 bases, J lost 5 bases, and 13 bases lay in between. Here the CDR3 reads CASSSRGWTEAFF. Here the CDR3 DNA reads TGTGCCAGCAGCTCAAGAGGGTGGACTGAAGCTTTCTTT.

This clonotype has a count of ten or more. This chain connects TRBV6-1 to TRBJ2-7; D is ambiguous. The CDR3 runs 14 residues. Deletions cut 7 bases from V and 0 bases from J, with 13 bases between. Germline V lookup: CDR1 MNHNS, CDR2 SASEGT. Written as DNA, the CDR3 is TGTGCCAGCACCTACCCAAGCGCCTCCTACGAGCAGTACTTC. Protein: CASTYPSASYEQYF.

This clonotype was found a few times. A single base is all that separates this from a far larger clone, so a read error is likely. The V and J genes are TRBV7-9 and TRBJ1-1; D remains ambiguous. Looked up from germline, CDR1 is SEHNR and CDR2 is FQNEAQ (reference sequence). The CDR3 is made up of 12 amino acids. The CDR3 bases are TGTGCCAGCAGCTTAGGTAACACTAAAGCTTTCTTT. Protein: CASSLGNTKAFF.

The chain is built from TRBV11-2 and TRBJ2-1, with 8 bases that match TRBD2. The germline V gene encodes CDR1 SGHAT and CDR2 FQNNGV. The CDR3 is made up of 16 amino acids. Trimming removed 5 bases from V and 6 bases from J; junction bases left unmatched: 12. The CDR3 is CASSTRLAGGGNEQFF. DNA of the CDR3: TGTGCCAGCAGCACACGGCTCGCGGGAGGTGGCAATGAGCAGTTCTTC.

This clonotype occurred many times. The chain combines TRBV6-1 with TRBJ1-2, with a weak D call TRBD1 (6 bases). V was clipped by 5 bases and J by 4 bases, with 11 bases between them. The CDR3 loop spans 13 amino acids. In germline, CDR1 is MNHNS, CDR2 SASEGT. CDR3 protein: CASSQLDSYGYTF. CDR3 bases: TGTGCCAGCAGTCAACTGGACAGCTATGGCTACACCTTC.

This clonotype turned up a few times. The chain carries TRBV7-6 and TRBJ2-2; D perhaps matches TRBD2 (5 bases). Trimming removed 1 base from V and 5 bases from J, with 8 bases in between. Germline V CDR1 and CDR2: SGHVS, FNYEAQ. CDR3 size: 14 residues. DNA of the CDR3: TGTGCCAGCAGCTTAGTCTCGGGAACCGGGGAGCTGTTTTTT. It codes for CASSLVSGTGELFF. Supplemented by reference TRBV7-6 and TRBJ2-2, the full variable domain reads GAGVSQSPRYKVTKRGQDVALRCDPISGHVSLYWYRQALGQGPEFLTYFNYEAQQDKSGLPNDRFSAERPEGSISTLTIQRTEQRDSAMYRCASSLVSGTGELFFGEGSRLTVL.

The CDR3 nucleotides read TGTGCCAGCAGTCATCAGTGGAGCAATCAGCCCCAGCATTTT. The encoded protein is CASSHQWSNQPQHF. V gene TRBV6-1 combines with J gene TRBJ1-5; D remains ambiguous. Germline loops: CDR1 MNHNS, CDR2 SASEGT. This CDR3 spans 14 amino acids. The V end was cut by 5 bases, the J end by 1 base, with 9 bases between.

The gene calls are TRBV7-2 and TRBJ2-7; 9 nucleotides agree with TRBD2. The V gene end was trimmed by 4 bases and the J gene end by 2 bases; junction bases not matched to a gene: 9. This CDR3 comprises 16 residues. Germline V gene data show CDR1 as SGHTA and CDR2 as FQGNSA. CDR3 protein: CASSSYPLAGAYEQYF. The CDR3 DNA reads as TGTGCCAGCAGCTCCTACCCCTTAGCGGGAGCCTACGAGCAGTACTTC. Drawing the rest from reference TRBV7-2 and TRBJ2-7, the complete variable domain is GAGVSQSPSNKVTEKGKDVELRCDPISGHTALYWYRQSLGQGLEFLIYFQGNSAPDKSGLPSDRFSAERTGGSVSTLTIQRTQQEDSAVYLCASSSYPLAGAYEQYFGPGTRLTVT.

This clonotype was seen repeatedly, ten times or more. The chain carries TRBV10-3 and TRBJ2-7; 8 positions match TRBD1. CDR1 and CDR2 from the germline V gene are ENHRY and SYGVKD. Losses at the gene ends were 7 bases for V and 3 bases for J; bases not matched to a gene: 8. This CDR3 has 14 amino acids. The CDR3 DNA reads TGTGCCATCACTCCGGGACAGGCCAACTACGAGCAGTACTTC. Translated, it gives CAITPGQANYEQYF.

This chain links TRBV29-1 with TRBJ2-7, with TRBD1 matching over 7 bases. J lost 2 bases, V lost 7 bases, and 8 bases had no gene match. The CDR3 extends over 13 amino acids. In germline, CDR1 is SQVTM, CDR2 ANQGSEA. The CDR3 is CSAVGTVAYEQYF. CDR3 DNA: TGCAGCGCTGTCGGGACAGTTGCCTACGAGCAGTACTTC.

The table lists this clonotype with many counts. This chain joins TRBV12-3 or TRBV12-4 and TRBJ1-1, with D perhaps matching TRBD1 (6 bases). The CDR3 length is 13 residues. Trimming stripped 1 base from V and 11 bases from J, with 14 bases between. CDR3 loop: CASSLGGARSAFF. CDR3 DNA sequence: TGTGCCAGCAGTTTAGGGGGGGCGAGGAGTGCTTTCTTT.

The CDR3 DNA is TGCGCCAGCAGCTTGAGGCCCCCGGGGGCCTACGAGCAGTACTTC. Its protein product is CASSLRPPGAYEQYF. This rearrangement joins TRBV5-1 to TRBJ2-7; maybe TRBD2 (6 bases). The CDR3 runs 15 residues. Germline values: CDR1 SGHRS, CDR2 YFSETQ. V lost 1 base and J 2 bases, leaving 13 bases between the germline ends.

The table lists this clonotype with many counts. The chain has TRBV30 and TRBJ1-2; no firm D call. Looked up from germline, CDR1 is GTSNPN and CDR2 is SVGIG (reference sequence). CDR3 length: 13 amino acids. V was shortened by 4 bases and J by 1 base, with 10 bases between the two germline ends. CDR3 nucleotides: TGTGCCTGGAACCCAGGTAGTAACTATGGCTACACCTTC. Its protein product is CAWNPGSNYGYTF.

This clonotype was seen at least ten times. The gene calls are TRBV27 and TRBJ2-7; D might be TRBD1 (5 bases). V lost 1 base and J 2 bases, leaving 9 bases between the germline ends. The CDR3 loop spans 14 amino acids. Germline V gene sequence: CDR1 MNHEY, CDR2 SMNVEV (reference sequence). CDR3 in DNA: TGTGCCAGCAGTTTATTAGGCAGGGCCTACGAGCAGTACTTC. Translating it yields CASSLLGRAYEQYF.